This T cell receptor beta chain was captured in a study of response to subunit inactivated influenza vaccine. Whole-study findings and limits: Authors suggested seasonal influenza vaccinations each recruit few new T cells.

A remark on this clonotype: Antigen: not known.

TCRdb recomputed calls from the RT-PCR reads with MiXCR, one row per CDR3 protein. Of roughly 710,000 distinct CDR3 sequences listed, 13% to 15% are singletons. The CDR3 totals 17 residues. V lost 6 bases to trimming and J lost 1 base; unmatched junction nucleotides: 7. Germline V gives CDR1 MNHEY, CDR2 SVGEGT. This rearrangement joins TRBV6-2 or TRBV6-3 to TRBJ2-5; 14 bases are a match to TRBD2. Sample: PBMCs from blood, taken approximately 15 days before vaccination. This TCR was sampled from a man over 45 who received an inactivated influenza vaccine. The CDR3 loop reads CASSRGTSGSRQETQYF. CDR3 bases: TGTGCCAGCAGCCGAGGGACTAGCGGGAGCCGCCAAGAGACCCAGTACTTC.